The entry below gives a single T cell receptor (beta chain) sequence along with its context. The antigen is not known. Reverse transcribed after extraction, RNA yielded cDNA as the sequencing template. Data came from immunoSEQ multiplex PCR; TCRdb stores just in-frame clones and leaves some out. This sample yields about 270,000 clones, of which 60% are seen a single time; 0.75% to 0.95% belongs to the top ten. V lost 7 bases and J lost 6; bases outside the gene matches: 6. This CDR3 region has 13 residues. Germline V lookup: CDR1 SNHLY, CDR2 FYNNEI. As for treatment: oral pan-JAK inhibitor, 5-10 mg twice daily. As part of sample collection, lesional scalp punch biopsies and peripheral blood were taken from alopecia areata patients. This sample was included in a study of CD8+ T cells in alopecia areata. The overall study: Treated individuals took tofacitinib by mouth, 5 to 10 mg twice daily.

Study-wide points: Sequences from scalp samples also cover resident alphabeta T cells of normal skin.

This receptor was identified in a human donor with alopecia areata. The rearrangement joins TRBV2 to TRBJ2-7; TRBD1 agrees at 10 bases. The sequencing used CD4+ T cells sorted from blood, collected around week 54, from a patient treated with tofacitinib. The CDR3: CASKGQGTTEQYF. The CDR3 region has the DNA TGTGCCAGCAAGGGACAGGGGACGACCGAGCAGTACTTC.